This T cell receptor (beta chain) was obtained from a study of chemoradiotherapy in HPV16-positive cancers. Across the whole study: Candidate HPV-specific T-cell clones and common TCR motifs came from functional assays in a couple of HPV16-positive patients. Study results and limitations: Candidate HPV-specific clones and E7-related TCR motifs grew in tumor during treatment.

CDR1 is SGHTS, CDR2 YDEGEE, per germline. The CDR3 sequence is 16 residues long. V lost 4 bases, J lost 5 bases, and 10 bases stayed unmatched. The data were produced by immunoSEQ multiplex PCR, yet TCRdb's version contains in-frame clones alone and is incomplete. Of some 19,000 clones in the sample, around 87% were seen once. Note on this clone: Its target is not known.

The source is a human donor with HPV-associated anogenital cancer. The genes are TRBV5-8 and TRBJ2-5; 11 bases fit TRBD1. This material consisted of blood, taken from a patient who underwent chemoradiotherapy. The CDR3 region has the DNA TGTGCCAGCAGCCAGTGGACAGGGGGCAGTATTGAGACCCAGTACTTC. Translated, it gives CASSQWTGGSIETQYF.